Listed here are 21 T cell receptor beta chains from one sample, sequenced in a study of Graves' ophthalmopathy and Graves' hyperthyroidism. The study amplified TCR beta CDR3 regions using RNA transcripts. Second-round multiplex PCR came after first-round RT-PCR with HTBI primers. TCRdb reanalysed the multiplex PCR reads using MiXCR and keeps one entry per CDR3 protein. The sample contains 500,000 to 600,000 distinct CDR3 sequences, roughly 39% of which appear only once. Sequenced material: peripheral blood or thyroid tissue (not recorded which). These receptors all come from an adult man with Graves' hyperthyroidism.

This clonotype was detected once. This clone may be a read error of a much larger clone one base away. The V gene is TRBV19, the J gene TRBJ1-6; D is undetermined. Trimming pared 1 base from V and 5 bases from J, leaving 18 bases between. The length of the CDR3 is 18 residues. Germline CDR1 and CDR2: LNHDA and SQIVND (reference sequence). CDR3 amino acids: CASSIASGRRTDNSPLHF. CDR3 nucleotides: TGTGCCAGTAGTATAGCGTCCGGGAGACGAACAGATAATTCACCCCTCCACTTT.

The sample holds many counts of this clonotype. The chain uses TRBV3-1 and TRBJ1-2; D gene uncertain. The CDR3 totals 13 residues. Germline V gives CDR1 LGHDT, CDR2 YNNKEL (reference sequence). With 1 base removed from V and 8 bases from J, the gap between germline ends came to 11 bases. The DNA for the CDR3 is TGTGCCAGCAGCCAAGGAGGTCTGAAGGGCTACACCTTC. It encodes CASSQGGLKGYTF.

For this clonotype: A much larger clone differs from this one at a single base, so this may be a read error. This rearrangement joins TRBV12-3 or TRBV12-4 to TRBJ2-7; D unresolved. The CDR3 is made up of 11 amino acids. The CDR3 protein is CASSPSIEQSF. The CDR3 nucleotides are TGTGCCAGCAGTCCTTCTATCGAGCAGTCCTTC.

The chain recombines TRBV7-2 with TRBJ1-1, with D hard to call. The CDR3 length is 14 residues. V was clipped by 6 bases and J by 2 bases, with 13 bases between them. Germline-derived CDR1 and CDR2 are SGHTA and FQGNSA. In nucleotides, the CDR3 is TGTGCCAGCAGACCCCGGGCTGGAAACACTGAAGCTTTCTTT. Translating it yields CASRPRAGNTEAFF.

This clonotype was seen ten or more times. This sequence joins TRBV5-6 and TRBJ1-1; the D is unclear. Germline CDR1 is SGHDT and CDR2 is YYEEEE. The CDR3 runs to 12 residues. The V end lost 0 bases, the J end lost 6 bases, and 6 bases lay between the germline ends. The CDR3 here is CASSLDGAEAFF. The CDR3 DNA reads as TGTGCCAGCAGCTTGGATGGGGCTGAAGCTTTCTTT.

This clonotype occurred many times. The conserved closing phenylalanine or tryptophan is absent in this CDR3, likely reflecting a read error. The gene calls are TRBV12-3 or TRBV12-4 and TRBJ1-6, with 8 bases aligning to TRBD1. This CDR3 contains 16 residues. Trimming at V came to 6 bases and at J to 8 bases, leaving 12 bases not matched to a gene. CDR3 DNA sequence: TGTGCCAGCAGCCCCCGCCGGGACAGGCCGTATTCACCCCTCCACCTT. Its protein product is CASSPRRDRPYSPLHL.

This sequence joins TRBV2 and TRBJ1-6; D is perhaps TRBD1 (5 bases). Germline V lookup: CDR1 SNHLY, CDR2 FYNNEI. Trimming removed 2 bases at V and 6 bases at J, with 14 bases between. The CDR3 runs 16 residues. CDR3 residues: CASSESSGGPNSPLHF. The CDR3 bases are TGTGCCAGCAGTGAATCCAGCGGGGGTCCTAATTCACCCCTCCACTTT.

To note about this clonotype: Since a much larger clone is just one base distant, this may be a read error. The chain carries TRBV2 and TRBJ2-7, with D possibly being TRBD1 (5 bases). Germline V gives CDR1 SNHLY, CDR2 FYNNEI. The CDR3 has 14 amino acids. Between the trimmed V and J ends, which lost 4 bases and 5 bases, there was a span of 15 bases. In DNA form, the CDR3 reads TGTGCCAGCAGTGTAGGGGCCGCGAAACACGAGCAGTACTTC. It codes for CASSVGAAKHEQYF.

Note on this clonotype: As the CDR3 is not closed by the conserved phenylalanine or tryptophan, this likely results from a read error. This chain connects TRBV19 to TRBJ1-1; no clear D. This CDR3 has 13 amino acids. Trimming removed 1 base from V and 2 bases from J, with 5 bases in between. Germline V CDR1 and CDR2: LNHDA, SQIVND (reference sequence). DNA for the CDR3: TGTGCCAGTAGTATAGCTGTCAACACTGAAGCTTTCCTT. It specifies CASSIAVNTEAFL.

The rearrangement joins TRBV24-1 to TRBJ1-5, with a possible D match to TRBD1 (6 bases). This CDR3 is built from 15 residues. V was pared by 6 bases and J by 3 bases, with 14 bases between. Per the germline V gene, CDR1 is KGHDR and CDR2 is SFDVKD. The CDR3 reads CATSPQGASNQPQHF. As DNA, the CDR3 is TGTGCCACCAGTCCACAGGGTGCATCCAATCAGCCCCAGCATTTT.

The chain carries TRBV29-1 and TRBJ1-4; 10 bases map to TRBD1. CDR1 is SQVTM, CDR2 ANQGSEA, per germline. CDR3 size: 15 residues. V shed 0 bases, J shed 7 bases, and the junction held 5 bases outside the gene matches. CDR3 loop: CSVEDRDRGIEKLFF. The CDR3 nucleotides read TGCAGCGTTGAAGATCGGGACAGGGGAATTGAAAAACTGTTTTTT.

This clonotype was detected ten times or more. The rearrangement links TRBV24-1 to TRBJ2-7; D not resolved. The CDR3 has 11 amino acids. V lost 6 bases and J lost 7, with 9 bases in between. From germline, CDR1 is KGHDR and CDR2 SFDVKD. The CDR3 here is CATSYMDEQYF. The CDR3 bases are TGTGCCACCAGTTACATGGATGAGCAGTACTTC.

This clonotype was seen ten or more times. This rearrangement joins TRBV3-1 to TRBJ1-5; D is possibly TRBD1 (5 bases). Per germline, CDR1 LGHDT and CDR2 YNNKEL (reference sequence). The CDR3 covers 14 residues. With 0 bases removed from V and 6 bases from J, the gap between germline ends came to 9 bases. The CDR3 nucleotides are TGTGCCAGCAGCCAAGACAGGGCGAGTCAGCCCCAGCATTTT. It specifies CASSQDRASQPQHF. Full variable domain (missing parts from reference TRBV3-1 and TRBJ1-5): DTAVSQTPKYLVTQMGNDKSIKCEQNLGHDTMYWYKQDSKKFLKIMFSYNNKELIINETVPNRFSPKSPDKAHLNLHINSLELGDSAVYFCASSQDRASQPQHFGDGTRLSIL.

The chain is built from TRBV5-5 and TRBJ2-7; the D is unclear. V lost 0 bases to trimming and J lost 4 bases, with 14 bases between them. From germline, CDR1 is SGHKS and CDR2 YYEKEE (reference sequence). The CDR3 runs 15 residues. Written as DNA, the CDR3 is TGTGCCAGCAGCTTGGATGGGAATTTGCGATACGAGCAGTACTTC. The encoded protein is CASSLDGNLRYEQYF.

This clonotype was found many times. This chain joins TRBV2 and TRBJ2-7; possible D gene TRBD1, 5 bases. The CDR3 runs to 13 residues. Germline CDR1 SNHLY, CDR2 FYNNEI. Trimming took off 1 base at V and 3 bases at J, with 7 bases between the two ends. CDR3 bases: TGTGCCAGCAGTGAAGTCAGGGACTACGAGCAGTACTTC. As protein: CASSEVRDYEQYF.

This clonotype was detected many times. The V call is TRBV2, the J call TRBJ2-5; no definite D call. V was shortened by 6 bases and J by 0 bases, with 14 bases between the two germline ends. CDR3 length: 15 residues. CDR1 is SNHLY, CDR2 FYNNEI, per germline. The CDR3 bases are TGTGCCAGCAGATACTACGACGGAGACCAAGAGACCCAGTACTTC. It encodes CASRYYDGDQETQYF.

Worth noting for this clonotype: This may stem from a read error, because a much larger clone lies one nucleotide away. This chain links TRBV7-9 with TRBJ2-5; possible D gene TRBD1, 5 bases. This CDR3 region has 15 residues. Looked up from germline, CDR1 is SEHNR and CDR2 is FQNEAQ (reference sequence). Trimming took off 2 bases at V and 5 bases at J, with 15 bases between the two ends. The CDR3: CASSLKGLSGETQYF. The DNA for the CDR3 is TGTGCCAGCAGCTTAAAAGGCCTCTCAGGGGAGACCCAGTACTTC.

This clonotype was counted at least ten times. This chain's CDR3 is CASSQPDRDNQPQHF. The CDR3 region has the DNA TGCGCCAGCAGCCAACCCGACAGGGACAATCAGCCCCAGCATTTT. V usage is TRBV4-1 and J usage is TRBJ1-5, with TRBD1 matching over 7 bases. V trimming: 2 bases; J trimming: 3 bases; junction bases outside the gene matches: 4. Germline V gene data show CDR1 as MGHRA and CDR2 as YSYEKL. This CDR3 has 15 amino acids.

The genes are TRBV7-9 and TRBJ1-2; 11 bases are a match to TRBD1. The germline gives CDR1 SEHNR, CDR2 FQNEAQ (reference sequence). V gave up 3 bases and J gave up 6 bases; unmatched junction bases: 6. The CDR3 loop spans 15 amino acids. The CDR3 region has the DNA TGTGCCAGCAGCTTCCGGGACAGGGGGGCAAATGGCTACACCTTC. Amino acid sequence: CASSFRDRGANGYTF.

This clonotype appeared many times. V and J are TRBV5-1 and TRBJ1-2; D is ambiguous. V lost 0 bases and J lost 8, with 11 bases in between. CDR1 and CDR2 from the germline V gene are SGHRS and YFSETQ. This CDR3 has 13 residues. The CDR3 DNA reads as TGCGCCAGCAGCTTGGGTGGTGTAGAAGGCTACACCTTC. This encodes CASSLGGVEGYTF. The entire variable domain, with the rest obtained from reference TRBV5-1 and TRBJ1-2, is as follows: KAGVTQTPRYLIKTRGQQVTLSCSPISGHRSVSWYQQTPGQGLQFLFEYFSETQRNKGNFPGRFSGRQFSNSRSEMNVSTLELGDSALYLCASSLGGVEGYTFGSGTRLTVV.

Regarding this clonotype: Being one base from a much bigger clone, this may be a read error. The CDR3 DNA reads as TGCGCCACTCGGACAGGGTTGGGCGCTGAAGCTTTCTTT. Its translation is CATRTGLGAEAFF. The chain employs TRBV10-2 and TRBJ1-1, with TRBD1 matching over 8 bases. This CDR3 contains 13 residues. Germline values: CDR1 WSHSY, CDR2 SAAADI. V lost 10 bases to trimming and J lost 6 bases; unmatched junction nucleotides: 10.